Listed below are T cell receptor beta chains from one sample, sequenced in a study of blood T cell repertoires in COVID-19. This table comes from immunoSEQ multiplex PCR, and its TCRdb copy is limited to in-frame clones, with some not included. The profile shows roughly 76,000 clones, around 75% of them singletons. Sequencing used peripheral blood. The receptors here all came from a man aged 65-85 years with acute or convalescent COVID-19. Both conserved end residues are part of each CDR3. The D gene is left open where the match is weak. A clone size is listed for some rows: how often the clone was seen (once, few, many), or a class if it is expanded.

>TRBJ1-2|TRBV7-9|-|-
CASSSPVDYGYTF
TGTGCCAGCAGCTCCCCAGTGGACTATGGCTACACCTTC
>TRBJ2-1|TRBV12-3/TRBV12-4|-|-
CASSFSTHEQFF
TGTGCCAGCAGTTTTAGTACCCATGAGCAGTTCTTC
>TRBJ1-3|TRBV14|-|-
CASSLSQAGNTIYF
TGTGCCAGCAGCCTGTCCCAGGCTGGAAACACCATATATTTT
>TRBJ1-5|TRBV28|-|few
CASTTDSNQPQHF
TGTGCCAGCACGACAGATAGCAATCAGCCCCAGCATTTT
>TRBJ2-1|TRBV19|-|-
CASSIDGGLRSYNEQFF
TGTGCCAGTAGTATAGATGGGGGACTCCGCTCCTACAATGAGCAGTTCTTC
>TRBJ1-5|TRBV28|-|-
CASRAQGENQPQHF
TGTGCCAGCAGGGCCCAGGGTGAAAATCAGCCCCAGCATTTT
>TRBJ2-7|TRBV2|-|few
CATLVPGADEQYF
TGTGCCACCCTTGTACCAGGGGCGGACGAGCAGTACTTC
>TRBJ2-5|TRBV6-6|-|-
CASSLLKAAPGETQYF
TGTGCCAGCAGCCTCCTAAAGGCGGCGCCGGGAGAGACCCAGTACTTC
>TRBJ1-1|TRBV10-3|TRBD1|-
CAICTTGGMNTEAFF
TGTGCCATCTGTACGACAGGGGGCATGAACACTGAAGCTTTCTTT
>TRBJ2-1|TRBV5-1|TRBD2|-
CASSGGEVQVKQFF
TGCGCCAGCAGCGGGGGGGAAGTCCAGGTTAAGCAGTTCTTC
>TRBJ2-3|TRBV3-1/TRBV3-2|TRBD2|-
CASSQDQGLAGEGTQYF
TGTGCCAGCAGTCAAGATCAGGGACTAGCGGGAGAGGGTACGCAGTATTTT
>TRBJ1-1|TRBV27|-|-
CASSPGQMNTEAFF
TGTGCCAGCTCTCCGGGACAAATGAACACTGAAGCTTTCTTT
>TRBJ2-1|TRBV11-3|-|-
CASSGDRSSYNEQFF
TGTGCCAGCAGCGGTGACAGATCTTCCTACAATGAGCAGTTCTTC
>TRBJ2-7|TRBV19|TRBD2|-
CASSGTSGRYEQYF
TGTGCCAGTAGTGGGACTAGCGGGAGGTACGAGCAGTACTTC
>TRBJ1-1|TRBV29-1|-|many
CSVEFPESMNTEAFF
TGCAGCGTTGAATTCCCGGAGAGCATGAACACTGAAGCTTTCTTT
>TRBJ2-1|TRBV4-1|-|many
CASSQPGGEQFF
TGCGCCAGCAGCCAGCCTGGAGGTGAGCAGTTCTTC
>TRBJ2-1|TRBV4-2|-|-
CASSQDLSGYNEQFF
TGTGCCAGCAGCCAAGATCTGTCGGGATACAATGAGCAGTTCTTC
>TRBJ2-1|TRBV28|-|-
CASSPGPLGRNEQFF
TGTGCCAGCAGTCCTGGGCCTCTTGGCCGCAATGAGCAGTTCTTC
>TRBJ2-7|TRBV6-2/TRBV6-3|TRBD1|-
CASSYRDRYEQYF
TGTGCCAGCAGTTACCGGGACAGGTACGAGCAGTACTTC
>TRBJ1-2|TRBV28|TRBD1|-
CASSSAGTGNGYTF
TGTGCCAGCAGTTCGGCCGGGACAGGGAATGGCTACACCTTC
>TRBJ1-5|TRBV5-1|TRBD1|once
CASSLTGDQPQHF
TGCGCCAGCAGCCTTACAGGGGATCAGCCCCAGCATTTT
>TRBJ2-5|TRBV28|TRBD1|-
CASSLRDRGRRETQYF
TGTGCCAGCAGTTTAAGGGACAGGGGGCGCAGGGAGACCCAGTACTTC
>TRBJ2-1|TRBV24-1|TRBD1|-
CATSWTGGTEQFF
TGTGCCACCAGTTGGACAGGGGGCACTGAGCAGTTCTTC
>TRBJ2-4|TRBV27|TRBD2|once
CASSRPAGAGPDIQYF
TGTGCCAGCAGTCGACCCGCGGGAGCCGGGCCTGACATTCAGTACTTC
>TRBJ2-3|TRBV28|-|-
CASSLGRSGTDTQYF
TGTGCCAGCAGTTTGGGGAGGTCGGGCACAGATACGCAGTATTTT
>TRBJ2-5|TRBV28|TRBD2|-
CASRLLAGATQYF
TGTGCCAGCAGGTTACTAGCGGGAGCGACCCAGTACTTC
>TRBJ2-5|TRBV6-5|-|-
CASTTRDSQYF
TGTGCCAGCACTACTAGGGATTCCCAGTACTTC
>TRBJ1-4|TRBV5-6|-|-
CASSFRSGVIEKLFF
TGTGCCAGCAGCTTTCGGTCCGGGGTAATAGAAAAACTGTTTTTT
>TRBJ2-1|TRBV27|-|few
CASSSDRNNNEQFF
TGTGCCAGCAGTTCCGACAGGAACAACAATGAGCAGTTCTTC
>TRBJ1-3|TRBV28|-|-
CASSRQGAGSGNTIYF
TGTGCCAGCAGCCGCCAAGGGGCCGGCTCTGGAAACACCATATATTTT
>TRBJ1-3|TRBV3-1/TRBV3-2|-|few
CASSHSSSGERNTIYF
TGTGCCAGCAGCCATTCCTCGTCGGGTGAGCGAAACACCATATATTTT
>TRBJ2-7|TRBV7-2|-|-
CASSLAWTTYEQYF
TGTGCCAGCAGCTTAGCGTGGACAACCTACGAGCAGTACTTC
>TRBJ1-2|TRBV27|-|-
CASSLRFGVGYTF
TGTGCCAGCAGTTTAAGGTTCGGGGTTGGCTACACCTTC
>TRBJ2-7|TRBV5-4|-|-
CASSLETGIHEQYF
TGTGCCAGCAGCTTAGAGACAGGTATCCACGAGCAGTACTTC
>TRBJ2-5|TRBV28|-|-
CASSLQGGGTQYF
TGTGCCAGCAGTTTACAGGGAGGGGGGACCCAGTACTTC
>TRBJ2-7|TRBV11-2|-|-
CASSLEAGFFYEQYF
TGTGCCAGCAGCTTAGAGGCGGGATTTTTCTACGAGCAGTACTTC
>TRBJ1-5|TRBV7-9|TRBD1|once
CASSLWQGANQPQHF
TGTGCCAGCAGCTTGTGGCAGGGGGCGAACCAGCCCCAGCATTTT
>TRBJ1-3|TRBV18|TRBD1|-
CASSPPDRAGNTIYF
TGTGCCAGCTCACCCCCCGACAGGGCTGGAAACACCATATATTTT
>TRBJ2-7|TRBV28|-|-
CASSEYYTFTYEQYF
TGTGCCAGCAGTGAATACTACACGTTCACCTACGAGCAGTACTTC
>TRBJ2-7|TRBV9|TRBD1|-
CASSVGTGGSSYEQYF
TGTGCCAGCAGCGTAGGGACAGGCGGTTCCTCCTACGAGCAGTACTTC
>TRBJ2-5|TRBV5-4|-|few
CASSFGVLGETQYF
TGTGCCAGCAGCTTCGGGGTGTTAGGAGAGACCCAGTACTTC
>TRBJ2-7|TRBV19|TRBD1|-
CASSTMTGGEKGYEQYF
TGTGCCAGTAGTACCATGACAGGGGGCGAAAAAGGCTACGAGCAGTACTTC
>TRBJ2-7|TRBV20-1|TRBD2|-
CSASVAGYSYEQYF
TGCAGTGCTAGTGTAGCGGGGTACTCCTACGAGCAGTACTTC
>TRBJ1-5|TRBV7-2|-|-
CASSLASGAGNQPQHF
TGTGCCAGCAGCTTAGCGTCAGGGGCAGGCAATCAGCCCCAGCATTTT
>TRBJ1-4|TRBV7-3|-|-
CASSPFSDEKLFF
TGTGCCAGCAGCCCATTCTCGGATGAAAAACTGTTTTTT
>TRBJ2-7|TRBV5-1|-|few
CASSPPSSTYEQYF
TGCGCCAGCAGCCCCCCCTCCAGTACCTACGAGCAGTACTTC
>TRBJ2-7|TRBV4-3|TRBD2|-
CASSPGASGVYEQYF
TGCGCCAGCAGCCCTGGGGCTAGCGGGGTTTACGAGCAGTACTTC
>TRBJ2-2|TRBV7-8|TRBD2|-
CASSWTRGGELFF
TGTGCCAGCAGCTGGACTAGGGGCGGGGAGCTGTTTTTT
>TRBJ2-7|TRBV21-1|-|once
CASSRVQGSYEQYF
TGTGCCAGCAGCAGAGTACAGGGTTCCTACGAGCAGTACTTC
>TRBJ2-2|TRBV5-8|TRBD1|-
CASSLAPGQGAIGELFF
TGTGCCAGCAGCTTGGCCCCGGGACAGGGGGCGATCGGGGAGCTGTTTTTT
>TRBJ2-2|TRBV5-6|TRBD2|-
CASSFIGGRDSGELFF
TGTGCCAGCAGCTTTATAGGCGGGAGGGACAGCGGGGAGCTGTTTTTT
>TRBJ2-2|TRBV2|TRBD2|-
CASSETSGRSGELFF
TGTGCCAGTAGCGAGACTAGCGGGAGGTCCGGGGAGCTGTTTTTT
>TRBJ2-1|TRBV5-1|TRBD2|-
CASKRLAGNNEQFF
TGCGCCAGCAAGAGACTAGCGGGTAACAATGAGCAGTTCTTC
>TRBJ1-1|TRBV18|TRBD1|-
CASSSGQVRGVTEAFF
TGTGCCAGCTCATCCGGACAGGTACGGGGCGTCACTGAAGCTTTCTTT
>TRBJ2-1|TRBV10-1|-|-
CASSESGGASNNEQFF
TGCGCCAGCAGTGAGTCTGGGGGCGCGAGCAACAATGAGCAGTTCTTC
>TRBJ1-2|TRBV28|TRBD1|-
CASLTPRGQHNYGYTF
TGTGCCAGCCTTACCCCTCGGGGACAGCATAACTATGGCTACACCTTC
>TRBJ1-3|TRBV15|TRBD1|-
CATSSRGLSSGNTIYF
TGTGCCACCAGCAGCAGGGGGCTATCGTCTGGAAACACCATATATTTT